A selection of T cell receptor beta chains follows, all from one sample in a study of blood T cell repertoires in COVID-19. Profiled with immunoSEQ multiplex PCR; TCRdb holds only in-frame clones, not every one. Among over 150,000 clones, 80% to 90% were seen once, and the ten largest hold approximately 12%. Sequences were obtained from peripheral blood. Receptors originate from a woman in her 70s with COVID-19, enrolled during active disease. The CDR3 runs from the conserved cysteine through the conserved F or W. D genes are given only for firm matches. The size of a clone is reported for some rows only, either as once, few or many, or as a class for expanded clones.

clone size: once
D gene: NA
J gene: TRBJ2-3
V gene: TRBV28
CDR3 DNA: TGTGCCAGCAGTTCCCCTAGAGGGCCCGGCACAGATACGCAGTATTTT
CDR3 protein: CASSSPRGPGTDTQYF

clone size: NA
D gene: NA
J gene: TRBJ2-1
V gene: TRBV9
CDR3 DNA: TGTGCCAGCAGCGTAGAAGGAGCGGCCACTAGGGAGCAGTTCTTC
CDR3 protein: CASSVEGAATREQFF

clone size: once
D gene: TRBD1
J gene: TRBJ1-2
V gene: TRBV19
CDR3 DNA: TGTGCCAGTAGTTCCGGGACAGACAACTATGGCTACACCTTC
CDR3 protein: CASSSGTDNYGYTF

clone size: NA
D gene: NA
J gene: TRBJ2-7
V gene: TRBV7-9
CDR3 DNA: TGTGCCAGCAGCTTGCGTCAGGATTCCTACGAGCAGTACTTC
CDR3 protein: CASSLRQDSYEQYF

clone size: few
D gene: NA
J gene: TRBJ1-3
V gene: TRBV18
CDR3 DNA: TGTGCCAGCTCACCACCTGGCAGAGGCCTGCCTGGAAACACCATATATTTT
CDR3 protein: CASSPPGRGLPGNTIYF

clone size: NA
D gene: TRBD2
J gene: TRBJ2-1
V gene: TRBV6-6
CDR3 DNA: TGTGCCAGCACGCGACTAGCGGGAAATGAGCAGTTCTTC
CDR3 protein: CASTRLAGNEQFF

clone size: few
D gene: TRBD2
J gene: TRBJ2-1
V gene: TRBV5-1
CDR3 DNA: TGCGCCAGCAGCTTGGCCACTAGCGGGATTTACAATGAGCAGTTCTTC
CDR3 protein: CASSLATSGIYNEQFF

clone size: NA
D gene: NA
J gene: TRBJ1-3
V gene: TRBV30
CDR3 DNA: TGTGCCTGGAGACCAACAGGCGTCTCTGGAAACACCATATATTTT
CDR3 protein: CAWRPTGVSGNTIYF

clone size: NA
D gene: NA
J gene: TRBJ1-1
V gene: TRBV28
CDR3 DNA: TGTGCCAGCAGTTTTCAGGGAGGAACTGAAGCTTTCTTT
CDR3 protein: CASSFQGGTEAFF

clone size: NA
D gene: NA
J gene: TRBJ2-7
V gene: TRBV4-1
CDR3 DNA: TGCGCCAGCAGCCAAGACCCTACAGGGTCGGGGCAGTACTTC
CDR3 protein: CASSQDPTGSGQYF

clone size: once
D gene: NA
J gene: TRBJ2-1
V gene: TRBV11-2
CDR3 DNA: TGTGCCAGCAGCTTAGAGAGACGCCCGTCGGGTACGTACAATGAGCAGTTCTTC
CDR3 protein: CASSLERRPSGTYNEQFF

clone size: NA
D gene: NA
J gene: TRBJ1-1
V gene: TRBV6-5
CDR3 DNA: TGTGCCAGCAGTTACCGGCAGGGCAGCGTAGCTTTCTTT
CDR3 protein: CASSYRQGSVAFF

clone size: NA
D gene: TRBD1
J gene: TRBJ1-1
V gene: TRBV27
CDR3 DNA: TGTGCCAGTCAACCGGGACAGGGGTCTTTCGCTGAAGCTTTCTTT
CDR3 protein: CASQPGQGSFAEAFF

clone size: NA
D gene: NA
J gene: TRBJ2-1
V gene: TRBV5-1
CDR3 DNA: TGCGCCAGCAGCTTGACACCTTGGGGGGGCTCTGCGTTCTTC
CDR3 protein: CASSLTPWGGSAFF

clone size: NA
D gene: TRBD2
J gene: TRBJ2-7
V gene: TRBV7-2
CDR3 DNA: TGTGCCAGCAGCTTCCTTAGCGGGGCCAGCTCCTACGAGCAGTACTTC
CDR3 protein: CASSFLSGASSYEQYF

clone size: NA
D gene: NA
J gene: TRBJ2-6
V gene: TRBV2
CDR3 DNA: TGTGCCAGCAGTCCCGACGGGGCTGGGGCCAACGTCCTGACTTTC
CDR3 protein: CASSPDGAGANVLTF

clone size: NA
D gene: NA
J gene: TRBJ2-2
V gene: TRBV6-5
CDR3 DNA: TGTGCCAGCAGAACTGCAGGATTTAACACCGGGGAGCTGTTTTTT
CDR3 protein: CASRTAGFNTGELFF

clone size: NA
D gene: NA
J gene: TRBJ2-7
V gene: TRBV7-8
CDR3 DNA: TGTGCCAGCAGCTTAGCGGGGGGTGGGTCCTACGAGCAGTACTTC
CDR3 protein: CASSLAGGGSYEQYF

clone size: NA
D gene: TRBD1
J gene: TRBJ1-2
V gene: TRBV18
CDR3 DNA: TGTGCCAGCTCACTTACAGGGGGCGACTATGGCTACACCTTC
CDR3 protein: CASSLTGGDYGYTF

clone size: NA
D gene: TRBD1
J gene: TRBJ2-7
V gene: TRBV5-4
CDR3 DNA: TGTGCCAGCAGCATGGGACAGAGATCCTACGAGCAGTACTTC
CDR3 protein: CASSMGQRSYEQYF

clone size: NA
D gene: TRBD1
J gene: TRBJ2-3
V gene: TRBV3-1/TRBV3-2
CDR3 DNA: TGTGCCAGCAGCCAACCTAGGGGACAGGGGTGGACAGATACGCAGTATTTT
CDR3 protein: CASSQPRGQGWTDTQYF

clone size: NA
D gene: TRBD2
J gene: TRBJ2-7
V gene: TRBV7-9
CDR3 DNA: TGTGCCAGCAGCTTAGCGCTAGAGGGACTAACCCCGGACGAGCAGTACTTC
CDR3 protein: CASSLALEGLTPDEQYF

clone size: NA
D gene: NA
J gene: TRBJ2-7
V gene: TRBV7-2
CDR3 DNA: TGTGCCAGCAGCCCGAGGACTGGGTACGAGCAGTACTTC
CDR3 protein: CASSPRTGYEQYF

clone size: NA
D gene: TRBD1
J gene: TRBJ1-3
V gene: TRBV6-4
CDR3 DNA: TGTGCCAGGGCACCTTGGACAGGGATCCACTCTGGAAACACCATATATTTT
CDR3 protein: CARAPWTGIHSGNTIYF

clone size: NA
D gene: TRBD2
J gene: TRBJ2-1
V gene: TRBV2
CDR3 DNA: TGTGCCAGCAGCCTCGGACTAGCGGGCAATGAGCAGTTCTTC
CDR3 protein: CASSLGLAGNEQFF

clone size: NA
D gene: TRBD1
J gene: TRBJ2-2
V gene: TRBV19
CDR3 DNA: TGTGCCAGTACCACAGGGGGCACGGACACCGGGGAGCTGTTTTTT
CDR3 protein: CASTTGGTDTGELFF

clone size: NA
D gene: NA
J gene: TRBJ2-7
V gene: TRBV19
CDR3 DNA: TGTGCCAGTAGTAGGGCGGGCCTCGGGGGAACGGGCTACGAGCAGTACTTC
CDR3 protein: CASSRAGLGGTGYEQYF

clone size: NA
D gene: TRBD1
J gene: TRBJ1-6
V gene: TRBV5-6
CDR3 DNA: TGTGCCAGCAGCTCGAGACAGGGGGCTAATTCACCCCTCCACTTT
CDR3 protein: CASSSRQGANSPLHF

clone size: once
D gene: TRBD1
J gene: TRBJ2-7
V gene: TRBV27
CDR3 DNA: TGTGCCAGCAGTCCCCGACAGGGTTACGAGCAGTACTTC
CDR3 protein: CASSPRQGYEQYF

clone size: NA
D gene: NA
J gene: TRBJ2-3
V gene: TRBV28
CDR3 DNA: TGTGCCAGCAGTTTACCCCGCCGAGGGTCCCCCCTCCACACAGATACGCAGTATTTT
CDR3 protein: CASSLPRRGSPLHTDTQYF

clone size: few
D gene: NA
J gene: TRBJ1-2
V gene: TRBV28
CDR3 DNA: TGTGCCAGCAGTTTTGGCAATAACTATGGCTACACCTTC
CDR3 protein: CASSFGNNYGYTF